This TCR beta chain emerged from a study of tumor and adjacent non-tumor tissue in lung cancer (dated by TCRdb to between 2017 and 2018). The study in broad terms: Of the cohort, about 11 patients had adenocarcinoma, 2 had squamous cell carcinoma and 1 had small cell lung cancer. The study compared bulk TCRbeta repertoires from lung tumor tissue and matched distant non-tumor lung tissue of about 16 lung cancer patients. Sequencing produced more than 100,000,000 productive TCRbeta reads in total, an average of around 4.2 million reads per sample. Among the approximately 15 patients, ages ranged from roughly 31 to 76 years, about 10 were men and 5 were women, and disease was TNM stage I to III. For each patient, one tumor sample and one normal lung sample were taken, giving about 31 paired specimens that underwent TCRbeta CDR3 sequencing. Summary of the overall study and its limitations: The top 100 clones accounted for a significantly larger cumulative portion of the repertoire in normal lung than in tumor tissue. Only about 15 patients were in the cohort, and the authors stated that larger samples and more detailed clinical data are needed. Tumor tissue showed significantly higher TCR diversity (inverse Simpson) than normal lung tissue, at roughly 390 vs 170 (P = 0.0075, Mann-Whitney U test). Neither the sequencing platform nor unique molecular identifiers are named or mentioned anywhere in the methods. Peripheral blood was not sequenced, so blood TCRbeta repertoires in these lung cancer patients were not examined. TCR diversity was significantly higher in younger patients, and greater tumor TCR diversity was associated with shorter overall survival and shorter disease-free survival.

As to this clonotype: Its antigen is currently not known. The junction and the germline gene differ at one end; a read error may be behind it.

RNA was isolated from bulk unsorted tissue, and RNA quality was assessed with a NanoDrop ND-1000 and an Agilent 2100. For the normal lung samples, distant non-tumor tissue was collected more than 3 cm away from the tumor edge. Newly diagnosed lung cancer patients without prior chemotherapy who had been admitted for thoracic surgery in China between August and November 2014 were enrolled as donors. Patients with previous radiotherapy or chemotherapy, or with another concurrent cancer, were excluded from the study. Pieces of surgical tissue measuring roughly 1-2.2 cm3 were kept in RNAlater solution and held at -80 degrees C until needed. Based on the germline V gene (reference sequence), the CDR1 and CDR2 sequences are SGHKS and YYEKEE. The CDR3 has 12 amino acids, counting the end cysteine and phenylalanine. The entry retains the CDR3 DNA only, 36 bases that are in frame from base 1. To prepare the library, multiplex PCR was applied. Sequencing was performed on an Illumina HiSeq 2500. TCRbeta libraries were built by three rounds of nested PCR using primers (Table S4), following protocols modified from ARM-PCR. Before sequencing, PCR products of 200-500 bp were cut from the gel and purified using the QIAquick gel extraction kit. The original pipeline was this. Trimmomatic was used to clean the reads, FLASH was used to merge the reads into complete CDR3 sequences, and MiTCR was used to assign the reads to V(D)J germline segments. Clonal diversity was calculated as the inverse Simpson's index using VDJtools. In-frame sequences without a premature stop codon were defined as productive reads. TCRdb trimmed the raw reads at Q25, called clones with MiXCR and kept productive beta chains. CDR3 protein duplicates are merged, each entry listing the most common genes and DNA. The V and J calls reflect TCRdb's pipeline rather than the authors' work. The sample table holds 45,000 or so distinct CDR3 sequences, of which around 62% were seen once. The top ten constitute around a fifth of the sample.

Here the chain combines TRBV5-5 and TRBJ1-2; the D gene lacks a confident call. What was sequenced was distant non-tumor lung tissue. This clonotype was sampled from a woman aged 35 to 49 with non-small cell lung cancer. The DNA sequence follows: TGTGCCAGCAGCCCAGAGTTGTTTGGCTACATCTTC. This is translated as CASSPELFGYIF. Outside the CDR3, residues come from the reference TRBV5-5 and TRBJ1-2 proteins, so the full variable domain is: DAGVTQSPTHLIKTRGQQVTLRCSPISGHKSVSWYQQVLGQGPQFIFQYYEKEERGRGNFPDRFSARQFPNYSSELNVNALLLGDSALYLCASSPELFGYIFGSGTRLTVV.